This T cell receptor (beta chain) was captured in a study of cytomegalovirus exposure and HLA in healthy donors. Study overall: Early released data had approximately 86 million unique TCRs, all coming from HLA-typed donors. Study-level results: Later work associated over 15,000 TCR beta sequences with HLA alleles at 0.05 false discovery rate. According to the study, roughly 160 TCR beta chains were cytomegalovirus-associated.

Concerning this clone: What it binds is not known.

Amplification used 60 Vbeta primers and 13 Jbeta primers. Clones were sequenced by immunoSEQ multiplex PCR, and TCRdb holds only the in-frame ones, with some missing. The sample holds 85,000 to 100,000 clones, 64% seen once. From germline, CDR1 is SQVTM and CDR2 ANQGSEA. Trimming cost V 6 bases and J 5 bases; bases outside gene matches: 8. There are 13 residues in the CDR3. The sequenced material came from PBMCs. The sequence came from a human donor in good health. The chain employs TRBV29-1 and TRBJ1-2; 8 positions match TRBD1. The CDR3 reads CSVTKTGVYGYTF. The CDR3 nucleotides read TGCAGCGTCACCAAGACAGGGGTGTATGGCTACACCTTC.